Listed below are T cell receptor beta chains from one sample, sequenced in a study of shared clonotypes between healthy human individuals. Produced via immunoSEQ multiplex PCR; TCRdb's table is partial and in-frame only. Here the sample spans about 2 million clones, approximately 94% being singletons. The sequencing input was naive CD8+ T cells sorted from blood. All receptors come from a man younger than 35 in good health. Each CDR3 is given with its conserved first and last residue. A D gene is named only where the DNA matches it firmly.

j_call d_call v_call cdr3_aa
TRBJ1-2 NA TRBV19 CAGGGPNYGYTF
TRBJ1-1 NA TRBV27 CASSLSSDTEAFF
TRBJ2-7 NA TRBV7-9 CASSFWGQELSYEQYF
TRBJ2-7 NA TRBV18 CASSASDTYEQYF
TRBJ2-1 TRBD2 TRBV29-1 CSVGLVGGPHEQFF
TRBJ2-5 NA TRBV7-9 CASSLEEWASGAQYF
TRBJ2-5 NA TRBV2 CASWDTRQETQYF
TRBJ2-1 NA TRBV27 CASSPGTPYNEQFF
TRBJ2-1 TRBD2 TRBV11-2 CASSSLAGEQFF
TRBJ2-5 NA TRBV7-8 CASSLALGWLETQYF
TRBJ2-3 TRBD2 TRBV27 CASRLAGSTDTQYF
TRBJ2-5 TRBD2 TRBV7-9 CASSPQTSGSEETQYF
TRBJ2-7 NA TRBV7-9 CASSFTAGGGEQYF
TRBJ2-5 NA TRBV14 CASSQGASSQETQYF
TRBJ2-1 TRBD2 TRBV18 CASSERGTFRDTYNEQFF
TRBJ2-3 TRBD2 TRBV7-6 CASSLVASGGNTDTQYF
TRBJ2-1 NA TRBV7-9 CASSLVQWGQILFLF
TRBJ1-2 NA TRBV7-2 CASSPMVDRPNYGYTF
TRBJ2-7 TRBD1 TRBV11-2 CASSLRGPYEQYF
TRBJ1-1 NA TRBV21-1 CASSARYPEAFF
TRBJ2-1 TRBD2 TRBV27 CASTKGTSGSDEQFF
TRBJ2-7 TRBD1 TRBV27 CASSSPGTGPYEQYF
TRBJ2-7 NA TRBV11-3 CASSLAPSYEQYF
TRBJ2-7 NA TRBV6-7 CASSCQQSSSYEQYF
TRBJ2-1 NA TRBV30 CAWSSGGSYNEQFF
TRBJ2-7 TRBD2 TRBV27 CASSLRSLAGGGEQYF
TRBJ1-6 NA TRBV6-1 CASSESGYQMYSPLHF
TRBJ2-5 TRBD1 TRBV27 CASSLRGGATQYF
TRBJ2-1 TRBD2 TRBV12-5 CASGSGLDSYNEQFF
TRBJ2-7 TRBD2 TRBV19 CASSTAGASYEQYF
TRBJ1-2 NA TRBV6-5 CASGPSHYGYTF
TRBJ2-1 NA TRBV6-1 CASSDDGYNEQFF
TRBJ1-1 NA TRBV6-5 CASTGDNTEAFF
TRBJ2-1 NA TRBV29-1 CSVEEPASTALNEQFF
TRBJ2-5 TRBD2 TRBV7-9 CASSLVAGGRETQYF
TRBJ2-2 TRBD1 TRBV19 CASSTGTANTGELFF
TRBJ1-6 NA TRBV19 CASSIMGSPYNSPLHF
TRBJ1-5 NA TRBV28 CASSLLVGGEVGQPQHF
TRBJ2-7 NA TRBV9 CASSVDGGIYEQYF
TRBJ1-1 NA TRBV5-5 CASSLDRMNTEAFF
TRBJ2-5 NA TRBV4-1 CASSHSPRDLQETQYF
TRBJ2-7 TRBD2 TRBV13 CASRGTSGRGEQYF
TRBJ2-2 NA TRBV27 CASSSMGAGELFF
TRBJ2-1 NA TRBV19 CASSIVWDGEQFF
TRBJ2-5 TRBD1 TRBV9 CASSVGTGSQETQYF
TRBJ2-7 NA TRBV18 CASSRRRAYEQYF
TRBJ1-2 NA TRBV21-1 CASSKGGTDIYGYTF